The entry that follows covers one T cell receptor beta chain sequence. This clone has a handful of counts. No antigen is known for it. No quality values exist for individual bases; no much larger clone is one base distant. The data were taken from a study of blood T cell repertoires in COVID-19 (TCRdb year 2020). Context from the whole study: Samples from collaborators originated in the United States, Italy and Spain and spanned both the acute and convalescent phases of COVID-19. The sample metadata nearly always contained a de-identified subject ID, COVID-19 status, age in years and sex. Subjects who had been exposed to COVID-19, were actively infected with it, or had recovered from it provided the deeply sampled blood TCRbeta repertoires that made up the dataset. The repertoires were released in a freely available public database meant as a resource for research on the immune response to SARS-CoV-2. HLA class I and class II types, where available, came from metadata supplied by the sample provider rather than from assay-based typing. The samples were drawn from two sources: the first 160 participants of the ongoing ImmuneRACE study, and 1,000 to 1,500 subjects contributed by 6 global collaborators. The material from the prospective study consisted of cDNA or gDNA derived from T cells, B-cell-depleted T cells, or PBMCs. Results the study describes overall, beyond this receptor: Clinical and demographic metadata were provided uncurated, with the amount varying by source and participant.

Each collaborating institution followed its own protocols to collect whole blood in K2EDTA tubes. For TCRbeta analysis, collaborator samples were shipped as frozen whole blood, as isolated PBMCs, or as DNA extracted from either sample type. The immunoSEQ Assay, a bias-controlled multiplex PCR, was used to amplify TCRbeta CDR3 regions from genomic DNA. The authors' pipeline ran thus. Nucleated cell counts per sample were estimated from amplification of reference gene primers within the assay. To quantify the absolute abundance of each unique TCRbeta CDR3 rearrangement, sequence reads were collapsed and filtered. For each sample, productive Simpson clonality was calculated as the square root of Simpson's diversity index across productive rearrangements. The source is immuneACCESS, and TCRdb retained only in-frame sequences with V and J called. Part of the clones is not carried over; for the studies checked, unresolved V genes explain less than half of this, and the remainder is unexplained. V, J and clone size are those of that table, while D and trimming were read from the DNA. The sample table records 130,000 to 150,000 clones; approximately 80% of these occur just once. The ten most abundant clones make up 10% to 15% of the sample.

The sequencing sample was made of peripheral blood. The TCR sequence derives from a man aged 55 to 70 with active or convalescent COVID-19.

CDR3 reads: CASSLGRRHGYTF. The nucleotide sequence reads as follows: TGTGCCAGCAGTTTGGGGCGCCGCCACGGCTACACCTTC. This receptor chain uses TRBV28 and TRBJ1-2; the D gene is perhaps TRBD1, from 5 matching bases. The CDR3 starts with the cysteine, ends with the phenylalanine, and has 13 residues. Of the read, only the CDR3 DNA is kept; its 39 bases are in frame from base 1. V loses 3 bases, J loses 8 bases, and the germline ends lie 13 bases apart. Sequences MDHEN (CDR1) and SYDVKM (CDR2) are obtained from the germline V gene.